This TCR beta chain originates from a study of blood T cell repertoires in COVID-19. The table came from immunoSEQ multiplex PCR; TCRdb's copy has only in-frame clones and leaves some out. The sample carries over 50,000 clones, over 80% recorded once. Germline CDR1 is LNHDA and CDR2 is SQIVND (reference sequence). The V end was cut by 3 bases, the J end by 2 bases, with 3 bases between. The CDR3 totals 12 residues. The sequenced material came from peripheral blood. This TCR was recovered from a man aged 65 to 85 with acute or convalescent COVID-19. The chain links TRBV19 to TRBJ2-3; D unresolved. The CDR3 DNA is TGTGCCAGTAGTATCGTCACAGATACGCAGTATTTT. This encodes CASSIVTDTQYF.